This is a list of T cell receptor beta chains from one sample in a study of blood T cell repertoires in COVID-19. TCRdb keeps only in-frame clones here, not all; method: immunoSEQ multiplex PCR. The data contain roughly 250,000 clones, approximately 91% of them seen just once; the ten biggest clones take up 2.3%. Source material: PBMCs or T cells enriched from blood (not recorded which). These receptors were collected from a woman aged 40-49 years with acute COVID-19. Both conserved end residues are part of each CDR3. The order of the fields is clone size, D gene, V gene, J gene, CDR3 DNA, CDR3 protein. A D gene is named only where the DNA matches it firmly. Clone size, where shown, is once, few, many, or a class for clones that have expanded.

abundance: NA; d_gene: TRBD1; v_gene: TRBV30; j_gene: TRBJ1-2; CDR3nt: TGTGCCTGGAGCGTGACAGGGTTACATGGCTACACCTTC; CDR3aa: CAWSVTGLHGYTF
abundance: NA; d_gene: NA; v_gene: TRBV6-5; j_gene: TRBJ2-5; CDR3nt: TGTGCCAGCAGTTACTCGTTGCGAGAGACCCAGTACTTC; CDR3aa: CASSYSLRETQYF
abundance: NA; d_gene: TRBD1; v_gene: TRBV28; j_gene: TRBJ2-7; CDR3nt: TGTGCCAGCACCTTGGGGGGACAGGTTACCGAGCAGTACTTC; CDR3aa: CASTLGGQVTEQYF
abundance: NA; d_gene: TRBD2; v_gene: TRBV5-4; j_gene: TRBJ2-7; CDR3nt: TGTGCCAGCAGCCCTCAGACTAGCGGCCCTACCGGGGAGCAGTACTTC; CDR3aa: CASSPQTSGPTGEQYF
abundance: NA; d_gene: NA; v_gene: TRBV7-7; j_gene: TRBJ2-5; CDR3nt: TGTGCTAGCAGCTCCCTTGGGGGGGCGCGGGAGACCCAGTACTTC; CDR3aa: CASSSLGGARETQYF
abundance: NA; d_gene: TRBD1; v_gene: TRBV2; j_gene: TRBJ2-3; CDR3nt: TGTGCCAGCAGCCGGTCACAGGGGGCGCGGACAGATACGCAGTATTTT; CDR3aa: CASSRSQGARTDTQYF
abundance: NA; d_gene: NA; v_gene: TRBV29-1; j_gene: TRBJ2-2; CDR3nt: TGCAGCGTAGGACTGACCGGGGAGCTGTTTTTT; CDR3aa: CSVGLTGELFF
abundance: NA; d_gene: NA; v_gene: TRBV6-5; j_gene: TRBJ2-3; CDR3nt: TGTGCCAGCAGTTACGAGCTAGGCGGCACAGATACGCAGTATTTT; CDR3aa: CASSYELGGTDTQYF
abundance: NA; d_gene: NA; v_gene: TRBV11-3; j_gene: TRBJ1-3; CDR3nt: TGTGCCAGCAGCTTACCCAGTGGAAACACCATATATTTT; CDR3aa: CASSLPSGNTIYF
abundance: few; d_gene: TRBD1; v_gene: TRBV7-2; j_gene: TRBJ2-7; CDR3nt: TGTGCCAGCAGCCCCGGACAGGGAACCTTGTACTTC; CDR3aa: CASSPGQGTLYF
abundance: NA; d_gene: NA; v_gene: TRBV18; j_gene: TRBJ1-1; CDR3nt: TGTGCCAGCTCACCCCTACGGGTGAGGGACACTGAAGCTTTCTTT; CDR3aa: CASSPLRVRDTEAFF
abundance: NA; d_gene: NA; v_gene: TRBV7-3; j_gene: TRBJ1-1; CDR3nt: TGTGCCAGCAGCTTAACGGGGGGCACTGAAGCTTTCTTT; CDR3aa: CASSLTGGTEAFF
abundance: NA; d_gene: TRBD1; v_gene: TRBV3-1/TRBV3-2; j_gene: TRBJ1-2; CDR3nt: TGTGCCAGCAGCACAGGGGCTGGCTACACCTTC; CDR3aa: CASSTGAGYTF
abundance: NA; d_gene: TRBD1; v_gene: TRBV18; j_gene: TRBJ1-2; CDR3nt: TGTGCCAGCTCACCTGGACAGGATGGCTACACCTTC; CDR3aa: CASSPGQDGYTF
abundance: NA; d_gene: TRBD1; v_gene: TRBV12-3/TRBV12-4; j_gene: TRBJ2-1; CDR3nt: TGTGCCAGCAGCGACAGGGCCTATGAGCAGTTCTTC; CDR3aa: CASSDRAYEQFF
abundance: few; d_gene: TRBD1; v_gene: TRBV2; j_gene: TRBJ1-1; CDR3nt: TGTGCCAGCAGTTTTACAGGGGTAAGGTTGGACACTGAAGCTTTCTTT; CDR3aa: CASSFTGVRLDTEAFF
abundance: NA; d_gene: TRBD1; v_gene: TRBV27; j_gene: TRBJ1-3; CDR3nt: TGTGCCAGCAGTCCAGGGGGCGGCGGAAACACCATATATTTT; CDR3aa: CASSPGGGGNTIYF
abundance: NA; d_gene: NA; v_gene: TRBV2; j_gene: TRBJ1-6; CDR3nt: TGTGCCACCAGTGGGGCGGGAAGCTCCTATAATTCACCCCTCCACTTT; CDR3aa: CATSGAGSSYNSPLHF
abundance: NA; d_gene: TRBD2; v_gene: TRBV9; j_gene: TRBJ2-3; CDR3nt: TGTGCCAGCAGCGTACTAGCGGGGTACACAGATACGCAGTATTTT; CDR3aa: CASSVLAGYTDTQYF
abundance: NA; d_gene: NA; v_gene: TRBV2; j_gene: TRBJ1-1; CDR3nt: TGTGCCAGCCGGGGAGAGGTTGTGAACACTGAAGCTTTCTTT; CDR3aa: CASRGEVVNTEAFF
abundance: NA; d_gene: TRBD1; v_gene: TRBV7-9; j_gene: TRBJ1-6; CDR3nt: TGTGCCAGCAGCTCCGACAGGGCCCATAATTCACCCCTCCACTTT; CDR3aa: CASSSDRAHNSPLHF
abundance: once; d_gene: TRBD1; v_gene: TRBV5-4; j_gene: TRBJ1-4; CDR3nt: TGTGCCAGCAGCCAGGCGGGCGTAGGGGGCGGTGAAAAACTGTTTTTT; CDR3aa: CASSQAGVGGGEKLFF
abundance: NA; d_gene: TRBD1; v_gene: TRBV5-1; j_gene: TRBJ2-7; CDR3nt: TGCGCCAGCAGCTGGGGACAGGGGGCTATTGACGAGCAGTACTTC; CDR3aa: CASSWGQGAIDEQYF
abundance: NA; d_gene: TRBD2; v_gene: TRBV10-1; j_gene: TRBJ2-1; CDR3nt: TGCGCCACCCACCCCAGGCTAGCGGGAGGGTGCAATGAGCAGTTCTTC; CDR3aa: CATHPRLAGGCNEQFF
abundance: once; d_gene: NA; v_gene: TRBV6-5; j_gene: TRBJ1-3; CDR3nt: TGTGCCAGCAGTTATTCGCTACGCTCTGGAAACACCATATATTTT; CDR3aa: CASSYSLRSGNTIYF
abundance: NA; d_gene: NA; v_gene: TRBV5-6; j_gene: TRBJ2-7; CDR3nt: TGTGCCAGCAGCCGGCTGGACACCTCCTACGAGCAGTACTTC; CDR3aa: CASSRLDTSYEQYF
abundance: NA; d_gene: NA; v_gene: TRBV10-3; j_gene: TRBJ2-7; CDR3nt: TGTGCCATCAGTGATAGGTTGGGGGGTACTAGCGAGCAGTACTTC; CDR3aa: CAISDRLGGTSEQYF
abundance: NA; d_gene: TRBD1; v_gene: TRBV5-4; j_gene: TRBJ2-7; CDR3nt: TGTGCCAGCAGCTTGCTAAGACAGGGGGTCTACGAGCAGTACTTC; CDR3aa: CASSLLRQGVYEQYF
abundance: NA; d_gene: NA; v_gene: TRBV18; j_gene: TRBJ1-2; CDR3nt: TGTGCCAGCTCACCCCAGGGTGACTATGGCTACACCTTC; CDR3aa: CASSPQGDYGYTF
abundance: NA; d_gene: TRBD1; v_gene: TRBV11-2; j_gene: TRBJ2-2; CDR3nt: TGTGCCAGCAGCCAAAGACAGGGGAACACCGGGGAGCTGTTTTTT; CDR3aa: CASSQRQGNTGELFF
abundance: NA; d_gene: TRBD1; v_gene: TRBV6-5; j_gene: TRBJ1-5; CDR3nt: TGTGCCAGCCGAGACAGGGTGGGAGAATCCCCCCAGCATTTT; CDR3aa: CASRDRVGESPQHF
abundance: NA; d_gene: NA; v_gene: TRBV28; j_gene: TRBJ1-2; CDR3nt: TGTGCCAGCAGTTTAGTTGGCCCGTCGAGCTACACCTTC; CDR3aa: CASSLVGPSSYTF
abundance: NA; d_gene: TRBD1; v_gene: TRBV5-1; j_gene: TRBJ1-1; CDR3nt: TGCGCCAGCAGTCTCGACAGGGTTGGTGGCTCGAACACTGAAGCTTTCTTT; CDR3aa: CASSLDRVGGSNTEAFF
abundance: NA; d_gene: TRBD2; v_gene: TRBV2; j_gene: TRBJ2-1; CDR3nt: TGTGCCAGCAGTGGGCGGGAGGGGGCCTACAATGAGCAGTTCTTC; CDR3aa: CASSGREGAYNEQFF
abundance: NA; d_gene: NA; v_gene: TRBV4-3; j_gene: TRBJ2-7; CDR3nt: TGCGCCAGCAGCCAAGAACTCACAGGGTTCTACGAGCAGTACTTC; CDR3aa: CASSQELTGFYEQYF
abundance: NA; d_gene: TRBD2; v_gene: TRBV10-2; j_gene: TRBJ2-3; CDR3nt: TGCGCCAGCATGACTAGCGAGAGCGGCACAGATACGCAGTATTTT; CDR3aa: CASMTSESGTDTQYF
abundance: NA; d_gene: TRBD2; v_gene: TRBV3-1/TRBV3-2; j_gene: TRBJ2-7; CDR3nt: TGTGCCAGCAGCCAATCTAGCGGGGGGGCCTGGCAGTACTTC; CDR3aa: CASSQSSGGAWQYF
abundance: NA; d_gene: NA; v_gene: TRBV6-6; j_gene: TRBJ1-5; CDR3nt: TGTGCCAGCACACAAGGAGGGCGGCTACAGCCCCAGCATTTT; CDR3aa: CASTQGGRLQPQHF
abundance: NA; d_gene: NA; v_gene: TRBV5-5; j_gene: TRBJ2-5; CDR3nt: TGTGCCAGCAGCTTGGCAGGGGAGACCCAGTACTTC; CDR3aa: CASSLAGETQYF